This T cell receptor (beta chain) stems from a study of regulatory T cells in long-lasting Graves disease. About this clonotype itself: Its matching antigen is unknown.

This sample's time point: newly diagnosed GD, antithyroid drugs for less than 3 months. PBMCs provided the RNA from which the TCR library was made. Building the TCR beta libraries relied on iRepertoire HTBI primers, and CDR3 regions underwent Arm-PCR. Original analysis: Identified across the samples were 50 to 70 TRBV segments and about 15 TRBJ segments. TCRdb independently ran MiXCR on the multiplex PCR reads; one entry per CDR3 protein. TCRdb's processing, not the authors' own work, is the source of the V and J calls. Seen here are roughly 610,000 distinct CDR3 sequences, under 20% observed once, and the top ten hold about 20%. V dropped 0 bases and J dropped 0 bases, with 8 bases sitting between them. The germline gives CDR1 MGHRA, CDR2 YSYEKL. This CDR3 spans 16 amino acids. Study outcomes and limitations: Comparison showed that persistent patients shared more public clonotypes (fewer than 3,000) than new patients (966).

These data also featured in a second study, about T cells in Graves' hyperthyroidism and ophthalmopathy. As reported in that work: HTBI primers were used for first-round RT-PCR of the TCR CDR3.

This sequence originates from a woman in her twenties or thirties with Graves disease. The V and J genes are TRBV4-1 and TRBJ2-2, with D possibly being TRBD1 (5 bases). The sequences come from peripheral blood mononuclear cells (PBMCs), collected at new diagnosis, from a patient treated with antithyroid drugs. In nucleotides, the CDR3 is TGCGCCAGCAGCCAAGAAGTACAGGCGAACACCGGGGAGCTGTTTTTT. Translation: CASSQEVQANTGELFF.